Below, 24 T cell receptor beta chains from the same sample are listed, as sequenced in a study of T cells after yellow fever vaccination. TCRdb called the 5' RACE reads again in MiXCR, with one record for every CDR3 protein. The sample holds under 80,000 distinct CDR3 sequences, 6.5% to 8% seen once. The sequencing here drew on CD8+ T cells sorted from PBMCs, taken 15 days after the yellow fever booster vaccination. The receptors were gathered from a man younger than 40 who received the YFV17D yellow fever vaccine.

This clonotype appeared many times. The chain has TRBV4-3 and TRBJ1-2; D is ambiguous. Trimming stripped 1 base from V and 4 bases from J, with 10 bases between. Germline V CDR1 and CDR2: LGHNA, YSLEER. This CDR3 has 14 residues. The CDR3 nucleotides are TGCGCCAGCAGCCAAGCCGATAGGGCCTATGGCTACACCTTC. It specifies CASSQADRAYGYTF.

A few counts support this clonotype. This chain uses TRBV7-2 with TRBJ2-7; 7 bases are a match to TRBD2. V was clipped by 5 bases and J by 0 bases; unmatched bases: 10. Germline V gives CDR1 SGHTA, CDR2 FQGNSA. This CDR3 is 16 amino acids long. The CDR3 DNA reads TGTGCCAGCAGCCCCTGGGGGGGAGGGTACTCCTACGAGCAGTACTTC. Translating gives CASSPWGGGYSYEQYF.

This clonotype appeared many times. This CDR3 reads CASRSTTPGLNTEAFF. In DNA form, the CDR3 reads TGCGCCAGCAGATCCACAACTCCGGGCCTGAACACTGAAGCTTTCTTT. The genes are TRBV4-3 and TRBJ1-1; D call uncertain. The CDR3 runs to 16 residues. CDR1 is LGHNA, CDR2 YSLEER, per germline. V was cut by 6 bases and J by 0 bases, with 17 bases left in between.

To note about this clonotype: A read error is possible here, since a much larger clone lies one base away. This chain connects TRBV9 to TRBJ2-7, with D possibly being TRBD2 (6 bases). Germline CDR1 and CDR2: SGDLS and YYNGEE. The CDR3 loop spans 11 amino acids. The CDR3 reads CPSSTGGEQYF. The CDR3, as DNA: TGTCCCAGCAGCACCGGGGGAGAGCAGTACTTC.

This clonotype was seen a single time. A read error may explain this, as a much larger clone is one base away. The chain couples TRBV7-9 to TRBJ2-1; 9 bases align to TRBD2. The CDR3 consists of 15 residues. Germline V gene lookup returns CDR1 SEHNR and CDR2 FQNEAQ (reference sequence). V lost 4 bases, J lost 6 bases, and 7 bases stayed unmatched. The CDR3 loop reads CASSSGTSRSNEQFF. CDR3 nucleotides: TGTGCCAGCAGCTCCGGGACTAGCAGATCCAATGAGCAGTTCTTC. Full variable domain (rest looked up from reference TRBV7-9 and TRBJ2-1): DTGVSQNPRHKITKRGQNVTFRCDPISEHNRLYWYRQTLGQGPEFLTYFQNEAQLEKSRLLSDRFSAERPKGSFSTLEIQRTEQGDSAMYLCASSSGTSRSNEQFFGPGTRLTVL.

The chain is built from TRBV5-6 and TRBJ2-7, with D unresolved. The germline V gene has CDR1 SGHDT and CDR2 YYEEEE. This CDR3 is 13 amino acids long. The V end lost 4 bases, the J end lost 6 bases, and 14 bases lay between the germline ends. CDR3 DNA: TGTGCCAGCAGCCCCGGGCTCCTCTGCGAGCAGTACTTC. This gives the protein CASSPGLLCEQYF.

This clonotype was recorded many times. This chain uses TRBV7-9 with TRBJ2-5; D is undetermined. Germline lookup yields CDR1 SEHNR and CDR2 FQNEAQ (reference sequence). Trimming took 5 bases from V and 5 from J, leaving 12 bases between them. This CDR3 contains 13 residues. The CDR3 DNA sequence: TGTGCCAGCAGCAAGACGGACCGGGAGACCCAGTACTTC. It translates to CASSKTDRETQYF.

This rearrangement joins TRBV5-4 to TRBJ2-3, with D unresolved. Trimming took off 2 bases at V and 0 bases at J, with 13 bases between the two ends. The germline CDR1 and CDR2 sequences are SGHNT and YYREEE (reference sequence). The CDR3 is made up of 16 amino acids. The CDR3 region is CASSFFMAPSTDTQYF. Here the CDR3 DNA reads TGTGCCAGCAGCTTTTTCATGGCCCCTAGCACAGATACGCAGTATTTT.

This clonotype was observed many times. This chain joins TRBV11-2 and TRBJ2-3, with 7 nucleotides matching TRBD2. The CDR3 sequence is 12 residues long. CDR1 SGHAT and CDR2 FQNNGV come from the germline V gene. CDR3 in DNA: TGTGTGGGGGGGGGTGGTACGGATACGCAGTATTTT. Its protein is CVGGGGTDTQYF.

About this clonotype: A much larger clone lies one base from this, so it may be a read error. The chain employs TRBV4-2 and TRBJ2-7, with D possibly TRBD2 on 6 matching bases. This CDR3 contains 15 residues. Deletions cut 2 bases from V and 5 bases from J, with 16 bases between. Germline values: CDR1 LGHNA, CDR2 YNFKEQ. The chain's CDR3 is CASSQMLRLGDEQYF. The DNA for the CDR3 is TGTGCCAGCAGCCAAATGTTGCGACTAGGGGACGAGCAGTACTTC.

The rearrangement links TRBV12-3 or TRBV12-4 to TRBJ2-3; TRBD2 aligns across 8 bases. The CDR3 extends over 15 amino acids. Trimming at V came to 3 bases and at J to 3 bases, leaving 5 bases not matched to a gene. The CDR3 nucleotides are TGTGCCAGCAGTTTGGAGAAGCGGGGGACAGATACGCAGTATTTT. It is translated as CASSLEKRGTDTQYF.

This clonotype was seen repeatedly, ten times or more. This chain uses TRBV27 with TRBJ2-2, with D uncertain. Trimming cost V 4 bases and J 6 bases, with 9 bases left between them. The germline CDR1 and CDR2 sequences are MNHEY and SMNVEV (reference sequence). The CDR3 contains 13 residues. CDR3 in DNA: TGTGCCAGCAGTTATTTGGCCGCCGGGGAGCTGTTTTTT. Protein: CASSYLAAGELFF.

This clonotype has a count of ten or more. The chain recombines TRBV20-1 with TRBJ2-7; D gene ambiguous. The CDR3 is 15 residues long. CDR1 is DFQATT and CDR2 is SNEGSKA in the germline V gene (reference sequence). The V end lost 1 base, the J end lost 3 bases, and 16 bases lay between the germline ends. CDR3 sequence reads: CSARGSVTGLYEQYF. DNA of the CDR3: TGCAGTGCTAGAGGGTCTGTGACTGGCCTCTACGAGCAGTACTTC.

This clonotype was seen repeatedly, ten times or more. The CDR3 loop is CASSTNLASSYNEQFF. In DNA form, the CDR3 reads TGTGCCAGCAGCACTAATCTAGCGAGCTCCTACAATGAGCAGTTCTTC. V is TRBV9 and J is TRBJ2-1, with TRBD2 as a possible D gene (6 bases). V was cut by 4 bases and J by 0 bases, with 14 bases left in between. The CDR3 runs 16 residues. Germline V CDR1 and CDR2: SGDLS, YYNGEE.

This clonotype was observed at least ten times. The limits of the CDR3 on the DNA are not certain, so only TCRdb's listed CDR3 is given. The chain is built from TRBV29-1 and TRBJ2-5; TRBD1, the D gene given by the table, was not confirmed from the DNA. The germline gives CDR1 SQVTM, CDR2 ANQGSEA. Inclusive of both ends, the CDR3 amounts to 11 amino acids. This chain's CDR3 is CSVVGQGAFYF.

This clonotype was counted ten times or more. The CDR3 sequence is CASSLSHRGTEAFF. DNA of the CDR3: TGTGCCAGCAGTTTATCGCACAGGGGCACTGAAGCTTTCTTT. The chain carries TRBV27 and TRBJ1-1; 7 positions agree with TRBD1. Trimming removed 0 bases from V and 4 bases from J; junction bases left unmatched: 2. Germline V gives CDR1 MNHEY, CDR2 SMNVEV (reference sequence). The CDR3 covers 14 residues.

This clonotype was counted ten times or more. The genes are TRBV10-1 and TRBJ2-1, with D unclear. In germline, CDR1 is WNHNN, CDR2 SYGVQD (reference sequence). CDR3 length: 14 residues. V dropped 0 bases and J dropped 7 bases, with 10 bases sitting between them. The CDR3 DNA reads as TGCGCCAGCAGTGAGTCGCCGGTAGTTAATGAGCAGTTCTTC. Amino acids: CASSESPVVNEQFF.

This clonotype has a count of ten or more. This sequence joins TRBV11-3 and TRBJ1-1; 7 bases line up with TRBD1. The CDR3 consists of 15 residues. Germline values: CDR1 SGHNT, CDR2 YENEEA. V was clipped by 5 bases and J by 7 bases; unmatched bases: 13. Here the CDR3 reads CASSPNAGTVNEAFF. Here the CDR3 DNA reads TGTGCCAGCAGCCCGAACGCCGGGACAGTAAATGAAGCTTTCTTT.

This clonotype came up many times. V is TRBV7-9 and J is TRBJ2-7, with 8 bases lining up with TRBD2. V was pared by 3 bases and J by 3 bases, with 7 bases of the junction left unmatched. CDR3 length: 15 amino acids. CDR1 and CDR2 (germline): SEHNR, FQNEAQ (reference sequence). CDR3 in amino acids: CASSFFAREVYEQYF. The CDR3 nucleotides read TGTGCCAGCAGCTTCTTCGCGCGGGAGGTCTACGAGCAGTACTTC.

This clonotype was seen ten or more times. The chain uses TRBV5-4 and TRBJ1-1; D is unclear. This CDR3 comprises 14 residues. Germline assignment: CDR1 SGHNT and CDR2 YYREEE (reference sequence). Trimming stripped 4 bases from V and 1 base from J, with 11 bases between. The CDR3 region has the DNA TGTGCCAGCAGCACGGACGGGGAGAACACTGAAGCTTTCTTT. Its translation is CASSTDGENTEAFF. The complete variable domain, with remaining parts taken from reference TRBV5-4 and TRBJ1-1, reads ETGVTQSPTHLIKTRGQQVTLRCSSQSGHNTVSWYQQALGQGPQFIFQYYREEENGRGNFPPRFSGLQFPNYSSELNVNALELDDSALYLCASSTDGENTEAFFGQGTRLTVV.

This clonotype was seen at least ten times. The rearrangement links TRBV27 to TRBJ2-5, with 8 positions matching TRBD1. V shed 6 bases and J 4 bases; nucleotides not matched to a gene: 13. The CDR3 runs to 16 residues. Per germline, CDR1 MNHEY and CDR2 SMNVEV (reference sequence). CDR3 DNA sequence: TGTGCCAGCAGCCCCTCCCCGGACAGGGCGGGAGAGACCCAGTACTTC. Protein product: CASSPSPDRAGETQYF.

This clonotype was detected ten times or more. The chain combines TRBV7-8 with TRBJ1-1; unclear D gene. There are 14 residues in the CDR3. The V end was cut by 5 bases, the J end by 1 base, with 11 bases between. CDR1 and CDR2 (germline): SGHVS, FQNEAQ. The CDR3 DNA follows: TGTGCCAGCAGCCCGACGGAAGGGAACACTGAAGCTTTCTTT. It codes for CASSPTEGNTEAFF.

Ten or more counts support this clonotype. V usage is TRBV11-2 and J usage is TRBJ2-5; 8 positions match TRBD1. V lost 3 bases to trimming and J lost 3 bases; unmatched junction nucleotides: 6. Germline V lookup: CDR1 SGHAT, CDR2 FQNNGV. The CDR3 consists of 15 residues. The CDR3: CASSFGRGLEETQYF. DNA for the CDR3: TGTGCCAGCAGCTTCGGCAGGGGGCTGGAAGAGACCCAGTACTTC.

In the case of this clonotype: One base away lies a much larger clone, so this may be a sequencing read error. This sequence joins TRBV11-2 and TRBJ2-1; D is perhaps TRBD1 (6 bases). The CDR3 length is 15 residues. Deletions cut 0 bases from V and 6 bases from J, with 12 bases between. The germline CDR1 and CDR2 sequences are SGHAT and FQNNGV. DNA for the CDR3: TGTGCCAGCAGCTTAGAGGCAGGGGTACGCAATGAGCAGTTCTTC. This gives the protein CASSLEAGVRNEQFF.